This T cell receptor (beta chain) was recovered during a study of OX40 agonist ivuxolimab in advanced cancers. Across the whole study: Patients took ivuxolimab, an agonistic anti-OX40 (CD134) antibody. Of mixed ages from roughly 23 to 80 and averaging roughly 64 years, the group was approximately 84% male. Ivuxolimab was delivered to patients intravenously every 2 weeks at doses spanning 0.01 to 10 mg/kg.

The V gene lost 5 bases and the J gene lost 4 bases, with 8 bases spanning the gap. Germline CDR1 SEHNR, CDR2 FQNEAQ (reference sequence). This CDR3 has 12 residues. Regarding the study as a whole: Compared with CD4+, CD8+ T cells on average had more expanded clones.

Clones were sequenced by immunoSEQ multiplex PCR, and TCRdb holds only the in-frame ones, with some missing. The sample has fewer than 40,000 clones; roughly 84% are singletons. To note about this clone: Its antigen is unknown.

The receptor's source is an adult with an advanced solid tumor such as melanoma, head and neck, liver or kidney cancer. The chain recombines TRBV7-9 with TRBJ1-1; D remains unclear. The material was CD4+ or CD8+ T cells sorted from blood, obtained in a trial of the OX40 agonist ivuxolimab. CDR3: CASSQLSTEAFF. The CDR3 coding sequence is TGTGCCAGCAGCCAGTTGAGCACTGAAGCTTTCTTT.